These 2 T cell receptor beta chains originate from one sample sequenced in a study of cytomegalovirus exposure and HLA in healthy donors. This PCR relied on a set of 60 Vbeta primers and 13 Jbeta primers. Sequencing used immunoSEQ multiplex PCR; TCRdb keeps in-frame clones, though not all of them. The sample contains around 150,000 clones, 83% of which appear only once. Input material: PBMCs. These receptors were obtained from a man in his forties or fifties in good health and CMV-seropositive.

The sample holds one count of this clone. The rearrangement uses TRBV10-3 and TRBJ2-1; the D is unclear. There are 10 residues in the CDR3. Germline V CDR1 and CDR2: ENHRY, SYGVKD. V was trimmed by 9 bases and J by 7 bases, leaving 7 bases between them. In DNA form, the CDR3 reads TGTGCCATTAGCCGGAATGAGCAGTTCTTC. It codes for CAISRNEQFF.

V and J are TRBV29-1 and TRBJ1-2, with D maybe TRBD1 (5 bases). Germline V lookup: CDR1 SQVTM, CDR2 ANQGSEA. The CDR3 is made up of 14 amino acids. V was trimmed by 4 bases and J by 5 bases, leaving 17 bases between them. CDR3 sequence: CSVVIPLGGYGYTF. The CDR3, as DNA: TGCAGCGTTGTGATCCCGCTGGGGGGGTATGGCTACACCTTC.